This entry features one T cell receptor (beta chain) sequence. Its antigen is undetermined. Other DNA sequences from this sample encode an identical CDR3 as well. This sample was taken from a study of T cell responses to AZD1222 COVID-19 vaccine. Regarding the study as a whole: Recipients of AZD1222 seropositive at baseline numbered only 5 to 7. Vaccine-associated CD4 TCRs ranged over spike, dominating at 160-218 and 743-854. Unmutated regions of variants are reportedly targeted by nearly half of spike-specific TCRs.

There are 12 residues in the CDR3. The V gene's germline CDR1 is LGHDT and CDR2 YNNKEL (reference sequence). V was clipped by 5 bases and J by 1 base, with 5 bases between them. The assay was immunoSEQ multiplex PCR, and TCRdb's table has in-frame clones only and misses some. Among over 150,000 clones, around 90% were seen once, and the ten largest hold about 3%. The clonotype originates from an adult in good health. The chain has TRBV3-1 (or the pseudogene TRBV3-2) and TRBJ1-1; unclear D gene. Source: peripheral blood, taken on day 0 of AZD1222 vaccination. The CDR3 loop reads CASSRTNTEAFF. The DNA for the CDR3 is TGTGCCAGCAGCAGGACGAACACTGAAGCTTTCTTT.